The rows below give T cell receptor beta chains drawn from one sample of a study of blood T cell repertoires in COVID-19. The data were produced by immunoSEQ multiplex PCR, yet TCRdb's version contains in-frame clones alone and is incomplete. The repertoire holds around 60,000 clones, with 72% as singletons. What was sequenced was peripheral blood. These receptors all stem from a woman between 65 and 79 years old with COVID-19, enrolled during active disease. The CDR3 runs from the conserved cysteine through the conserved F or W. A D gene is named only where the DNA matches it firmly. Clone size is shown for a subset of rows, as once, few, many or a class of expanded clone.

CDR3aa: CASSFFFGTQYF
CDR3nt: TGTGCCAGCAGCTTTTTTTTCGGTACGCAGTATTTT
len: 12
d_gene: .
abundance: .
v_gene: TRBV11-1
j_gene: TRBJ2-3

CDR3aa: CASSYTGTGNTDTQYF
CDR3nt: TGTGCCAGCAGCTACACCGGGACAGGGAACACAGATACGCAGTATTTT
len: 16
d_gene: TRBD1
abundance: .
v_gene: TRBV9
j_gene: TRBJ2-3

CDR3aa: CAISQTANTGELFF
CDR3nt: TGTGCCATCAGCCAGACAGCGAACACCGGGGAGCTGTTTTTT
len: 14
d_gene: .
abundance: .
v_gene: TRBV10-3
j_gene: TRBJ2-2

CDR3aa: CASSIGQYNQPQHF
CDR3nt: TGTGCCAGTAGTATAGGGCAGTACAATCAGCCCCAGCATTTT
len: 14
d_gene: .
abundance: .
v_gene: TRBV19
j_gene: TRBJ1-5

CDR3aa: CASSIGGNNEQFF
CDR3nt: TGTGCCAGTAGTATTGGAGGAAACAATGAGCAGTTCTTC
len: 13
d_gene: .
abundance: .
v_gene: TRBV19
j_gene: TRBJ2-1

CDR3aa: CASSRRGIDTEAFF
CDR3nt: TGTGCCAGCTCACGCAGGGGAATTGACACTGAAGCTTTCTTT
len: 14
d_gene: .
abundance: .
v_gene: TRBV18
j_gene: TRBJ1-1

CDR3aa: CASSPRQGSNEKLFF
CDR3nt: TGTGCCAGCAGTCCTCGACAGGGGTCTAATGAAAAACTGTTTTTT
len: 15
d_gene: TRBD1
abundance: few
v_gene: TRBV2
j_gene: TRBJ1-4

CDR3aa: CASSPGSGGFGYTF
CDR3nt: TGTGCCAGCAGTCCCGGTTCAGGGGGCTTTGGCTACACCTTC
len: 14
d_gene: TRBD1
abundance: .
v_gene: TRBV14
j_gene: TRBJ1-2

CDR3aa: CASSLVGIGNEQFF
CDR3nt: TGTGCCAGCAGCCTAGTCGGGATTGGAAATGAGCAGTTCTTC
len: 14
d_gene: .
abundance: .
v_gene: TRBV7-9
j_gene: TRBJ2-1

CDR3aa: CASSYLAGISDTQYF
CDR3nt: TGTGCCAGCAGTTATCTAGCGGGCATATCAGATACGCAGTATTTT
len: 15
d_gene: TRBD2
abundance: .
v_gene: TRBV2
j_gene: TRBJ2-3

CDR3aa: CASKGPANSPLHF
CDR3nt: TGTGCCAGCAAGGGGCCGGCGAATTCACCCCTCCACTTT
len: 13
d_gene: .
abundance: once
v_gene: TRBV2
j_gene: TRBJ1-6

CDR3aa: CASSETGGQPQHF
CDR3nt: TGTGCCAGCAGTGAAACAGGGGGTCAGCCCCAGCATTTT
len: 13
d_gene: TRBD1
abundance: .
v_gene: TRBV6-1
j_gene: TRBJ1-5

CDR3aa: CASRIYGVARTGELFF
CDR3nt: TGTGCCAGCAGAATTTACGGAGTAGCGCGCACCGGGGAGCTGTTTTTT
len: 16
d_gene: .
abundance: once
v_gene: TRBV27
j_gene: TRBJ2-2

CDR3aa: CASSFAPTSGVLNGELFF
CDR3nt: TGTGCCAGCAGTTTTGCCCCGACTAGCGGGGTACTTAACGGGGAGCTGTTTTTT
len: 18
d_gene: TRBD2
abundance: .
v_gene: TRBV27
j_gene: TRBJ2-2

CDR3aa: CASSLEQGFGYTF
CDR3nt: TGTGCCAGCAGCTTAGAACAGGGTTTTGGCTACACCTTC
len: 13
d_gene: .
abundance: .
v_gene: TRBV7-2
j_gene: TRBJ1-2

CDR3aa: CASSGSGGNTGELFF
CDR3nt: TGCGCCAGCAGCGGTAGCGGGGGGAACACCGGGGAGCTGTTTTTT
len: 15
d_gene: TRBD2
abundance: once
v_gene: TRBV5-1
j_gene: TRBJ2-2

CDR3aa: CAIKGVFTNTEAFF
CDR3nt: TGTGCCATCAAGGGGGTATTTACGAACACTGAAGCTTTCTTT
len: 14
d_gene: .
abundance: .
v_gene: TRBV10-3
j_gene: TRBJ1-1

CDR3aa: CASSLPGGFYGYTF
CDR3nt: TGTGCCAGCAGCTTACCAGGGGGATTCTATGGCTACACCTTC
len: 14
d_gene: TRBD1
abundance: .
v_gene: TRBV7-9
j_gene: TRBJ1-2

CDR3aa: CASSQDRRTGANVLTF
CDR3nt: TGTGCCAGCAGCCAAGATAGGCGGACTGGGGCCAACGTCCTGACTTTC
len: 16
d_gene: .
abundance: .
v_gene: TRBV3-1/TRBV3-2
j_gene: TRBJ2-6

CDR3aa: CSASISPGGSYEQYF
CDR3nt: TGCAGTGCTAGTATCTCCCCCGGCGGATCCTACGAGCAGTACTTC
len: 15
d_gene: .
abundance: .
v_gene: TRBV20-1
j_gene: TRBJ2-7

CDR3aa: CASSPTRGQWGNQPQHF
CDR3nt: TGTGCCAGCAGTCCCACCAGGGGACAGTGGGGCAATCAGCCCCAGCATTTT
len: 17
d_gene: TRBD1
abundance: .
v_gene: TRBV28
j_gene: TRBJ1-5

CDR3aa: CASSAPGQGNEKLFF
CDR3nt: TGTGCCAGTAGTGCACCGGGACAGGGGAATGAAAAACTGTTTTTT
len: 15
d_gene: TRBD1
abundance: .
v_gene: TRBV19
j_gene: TRBJ1-4

CDR3aa: CASKGGGGTTGELFF
CDR3nt: TGTGCCAGCAAGGGAGGCGGGGGGACCACCGGGGAGCTGTTTTTT
len: 15
d_gene: TRBD2
abundance: .
v_gene: TRBV11-2
j_gene: TRBJ2-2

CDR3aa: CASSLGGAANEQFF
CDR3nt: TGTGCCAGCAGCCTAGGAGGGGCGGCCAATGAGCAGTTCTTC
len: 14
d_gene: .
abundance: .
v_gene: TRBV7-3
j_gene: TRBJ2-1

CDR3aa: CATSDSGGASTDTQYF
CDR3nt: TGTGCCACCAGTGATTCCGGGGGAGCTAGCACAGATACGCAGTATTTT
len: 16
d_gene: .
abundance: .
v_gene: TRBV24-1
j_gene: TRBJ2-3

CDR3aa: CASSDQPGETGELFF
CDR3nt: TGTGCCAGCAGTGACCAGCCAGGGGAGACCGGGGAGCTGTTTTTT
len: 15
d_gene: .
abundance: few
v_gene: TRBV6-4
j_gene: TRBJ2-2

CDR3aa: CASSLIGGVYEQYF
CDR3nt: TGTGCCAGCAGCCTTATCGGGGGGGTCTACGAGCAGTACTTC
len: 14
d_gene: TRBD2
abundance: .
v_gene: TRBV7-2
j_gene: TRBJ2-7

CDR3aa: CASSVYRGRGNTEAFF
CDR3nt: TGTGCCAGCAGCGTTTACAGGGGGCGCGGGAACACTGAAGCTTTCTTT
len: 16
d_gene: TRBD1
abundance: .
v_gene: TRBV7-9
j_gene: TRBJ1-1

CDR3aa: CASSLRDRVYNEQFF
CDR3nt: TGTGCCAGCAGCTTACGGGACAGAGTCTACAATGAGCAGTTCTTC
len: 15
d_gene: TRBD1
abundance: .
v_gene: TRBV11-3
j_gene: TRBJ2-1

CDR3aa: CASSDRTGLGNTEAFF
CDR3nt: TGCGCCAGCAGCGATAGGACAGGGTTGGGGAACACTGAAGCTTTCTTT
len: 16
d_gene: TRBD1
abundance: .
v_gene: TRBV5-1
j_gene: TRBJ1-1

CDR3aa: CASSWGDNLSYEQYF
CDR3nt: TGTGCCAGCAGTTGGGGAGATAACCTCTCCTACGAGCAGTACTTC
len: 15
d_gene: .
abundance: few
v_gene: TRBV27
j_gene: TRBJ2-7

CDR3aa: CASSSSPADYEQYF
CDR3nt: TGCGCCAGCAGCTCGAGCCCAGCGGACTACGAGCAGTACTTC
len: 14
d_gene: .
abundance: many
v_gene: TRBV5-1
j_gene: TRBJ2-7

CDR3aa: CASSPGQGDQPQHF
CDR3nt: TGTGCCAGCAGCCCCGGGCAGGGCGATCAGCCCCAGCATTTT
len: 14
d_gene: .
abundance: .
v_gene: TRBV5-4
j_gene: TRBJ1-5

CDR3aa: CASSLGQGNYGYTF
CDR3nt: TGTGCCAGCAGCCTGGGACAGGGTAACTATGGCTACACCTTC
len: 14
d_gene: TRBD1
abundance: .
v_gene: TRBV11-1
j_gene: TRBJ1-2

CDR3aa: CASSIGLAGAETQYF
CDR3nt: TGTGCCAGTAGTATTGGACTAGCGGGGGCGGAGACCCAGTACTTC
len: 15
d_gene: TRBD2
abundance: .
v_gene: TRBV19
j_gene: TRBJ2-5

CDR3aa: CASSTRDRFIDSNQPQHF
CDR3nt: TGTGCCAGTAGTACCCGGGACAGATTTATAGATAGCAATCAGCCCCAGCATTTT
len: 18
d_gene: TRBD1
abundance: .
v_gene: TRBV19
j_gene: TRBJ1-5

CDR3aa: CASSPGTGRSYGYTF
CDR3nt: TGTGCCAGCAGCCCAGGGACAGGGCGAAGCTATGGCTACACCTTC
len: 15
d_gene: TRBD1
abundance: once
v_gene: TRBV11-2
j_gene: TRBJ1-2

CDR3aa: CASSRGVGALQETQYF
CDR3nt: TGTGCCAGCAGCCGGGGGGTGGGGGCCCTCCAAGAGACCCAGTACTTC
len: 16
d_gene: .
abundance: .
v_gene: TRBV7-2
j_gene: TRBJ2-5

CDR3aa: CASSYDEGRLSNQPQHF
CDR3nt: TGTGCCAGCAGTTACGATGAGGGCAGGCTTAGCAATCAGCCCCAGCATTTT
len: 17
d_gene: .
abundance: .
v_gene: TRBV6-2/TRBV6-3
j_gene: TRBJ1-5

CDR3aa: CASRQGQGTTEAFF
CDR3nt: TGCGCCAGCAGACAAGGACAGGGGACAACTGAAGCTTTCTTT
len: 14
d_gene: TRBD1
abundance: few
v_gene: TRBV5-1
j_gene: TRBJ1-1

CDR3aa: CASSPSGADTQYF
CDR3nt: TGTGCCAGCAGCCCATCAGGGGCAGATACGCAGTATTTT
len: 13
d_gene: .
abundance: once
v_gene: TRBV5-5
j_gene: TRBJ2-3

CDR3aa: CASSQEGPKGGETQYF
CDR3nt: TGTGCCAGCAGCCAAGAAGGGCCCAAGGGAGGAGAGACCCAGTACTTC
len: 16
d_gene: .
abundance: .
v_gene: TRBV3-1/TRBV3-2
j_gene: TRBJ2-5